Reported below is one T cell receptor beta chain. Sequencing used immunoSEQ multiplex PCR; TCRdb keeps in-frame clones, though not all of them. The table records about 83,000 clones, 65% to 85% of them present only once. The sample originates from a study of T cells in localized non-small cell lung cancer. The CDR3 sequence is 14 residues long. V was trimmed by 5 bases and J by 9 bases, leaving 17 bases between them. Germline lookup yields CDR1 SEHNR and CDR2 FQNEAQ (reference sequence). This receptor was identified in a female donor of 60 years or more with stage I lung adenocarcinoma. The starting material was peripheral blood, obtained before any cancer treatment. V is TRBV7-9 and J is TRBJ2-1; D possibly corresponds to TRBD1 (5 bases). CDR3 DNA sequence: TGTGCCAGCAGCGCCCAGGGAAGGGGCGCTGAGCAGTTCTTC. Its protein product is CASSAQGRGAEQFF.